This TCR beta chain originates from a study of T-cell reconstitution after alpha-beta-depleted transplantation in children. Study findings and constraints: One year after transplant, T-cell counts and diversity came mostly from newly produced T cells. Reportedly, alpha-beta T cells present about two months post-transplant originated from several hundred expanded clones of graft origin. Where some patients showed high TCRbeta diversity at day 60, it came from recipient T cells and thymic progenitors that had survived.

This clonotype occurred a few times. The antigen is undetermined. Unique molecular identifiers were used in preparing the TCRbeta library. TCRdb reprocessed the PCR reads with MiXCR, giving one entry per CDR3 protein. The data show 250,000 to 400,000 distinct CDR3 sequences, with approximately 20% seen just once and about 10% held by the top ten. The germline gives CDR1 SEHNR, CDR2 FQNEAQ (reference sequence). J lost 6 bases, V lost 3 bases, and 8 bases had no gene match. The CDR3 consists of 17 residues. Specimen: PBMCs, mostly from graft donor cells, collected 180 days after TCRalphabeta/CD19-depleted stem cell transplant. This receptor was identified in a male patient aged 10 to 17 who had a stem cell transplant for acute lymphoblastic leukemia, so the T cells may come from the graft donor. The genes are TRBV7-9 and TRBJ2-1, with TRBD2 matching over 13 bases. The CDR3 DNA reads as TGTGCCAGCAGCTTGGCACTAGCGGGAGGGCCTAGCAATGAGCAGTTCTTC. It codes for CASSLALAGGPSNEQFF.